These 2 T cell receptor beta chains share one sample of origin, sequenced in a study of human T cells and chemical hapten exposure. Indicated time point: patch test 3, about 24 weeks after DPC sensitization. Treatment given: therapeutic diphenylcyclopropenone sensitization with weekly scalp DPC. Via MiXCR, TCRdb re-called the RACE reads, giving one row per CDR3 protein. Seen here are about 82,000 distinct CDR3 sequences, 9.5% to 14% observed once, and the top ten hold around 3.8%. The input for sequencing was whole blood, taken in connection with sensitization to the hapten diphenylcyclopropenone (DPC). The receptors stem from a woman aged 50 to 60 with alopecia areata. Some clones in this sample may be carry-over from other donors' samples.

The CDR3 region is CASSPRTGRVGELFF. CDR3 sequence (DNA): TGTGCCAGCAGTCCCCGGACGGGGCGGGTCGGGGAGCTGTTTTTT. The chain recombines TRBV12-3 or TRBV12-4 with TRBJ2-2; tentatively, D is TRBD1 or TRBD2 (5 bases each). Trimming stripped 5 bases from V and 7 bases from J, with 17 bases between. This CDR3 is 15 amino acids long.

The rearrangement joins TRBV20-1 to TRBJ1-6; 7 nucleotides align to TRBD1. Germline CDR1 DFQATT, CDR2 SNEGSKA (reference sequence). This CDR3 comprises 15 residues. V trimming: 5 bases; J trimming: 4 bases; junction bases outside the gene matches: 8. The CDR3 region has the DNA TGCAGTGCTCCCCGACAGGGCGCATATAATTCACCCCTCCACTTT. Its protein is CSAPRQGAYNSPLHF.